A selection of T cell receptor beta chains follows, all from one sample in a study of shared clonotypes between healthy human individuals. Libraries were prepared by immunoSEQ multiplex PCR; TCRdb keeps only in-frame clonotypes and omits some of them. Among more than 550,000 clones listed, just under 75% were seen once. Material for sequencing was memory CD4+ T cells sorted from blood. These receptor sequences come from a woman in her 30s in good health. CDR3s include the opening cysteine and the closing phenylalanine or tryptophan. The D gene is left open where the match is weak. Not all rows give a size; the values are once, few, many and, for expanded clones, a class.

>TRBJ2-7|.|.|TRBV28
CASSAGLTSSYEQYF
TGTGCCAGCAGTGCGGGACTGACGAGCTCCTACGAGCAGTACTTC
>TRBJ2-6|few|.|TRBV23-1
CASSRGPGRIFSSGANVLTF
TGCGCCAGCAGTCGGGGCCCGGGCCGTATATTTAGCTCTGGGGCCAACGTCCTGACTTTC
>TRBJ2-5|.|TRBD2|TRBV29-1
CSVAASGMRGGTQYF
TGCAGCGTTGCGGCTAGCGGGATGAGAGGAGGGACCCAGTACTTC
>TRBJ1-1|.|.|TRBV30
CAWSRGTNTEAFF
TGTGCCTGGAGCCGGGGGACAAACACTGAAGCTTTCTTT
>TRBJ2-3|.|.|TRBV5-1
CASSLSPVTDTQYF
TGCGCCAGCAGCTTGTCCCCAGTCACAGATACGCAGTATTTT
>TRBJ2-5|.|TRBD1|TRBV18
CASSPGLRGTGGAETQYF
TGTGCCAGCTCACCGGGACTCCGGGGGACAGGGGGCGCCGAGACCCAGTACTTC
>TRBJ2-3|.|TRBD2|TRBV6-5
CASSYVLASDTQYF
TGTGCCAGCAGTTACGTACTAGCGTCGGATACGCAGTATTTT
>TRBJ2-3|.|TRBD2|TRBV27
CASSFGGSGTLSTDTQYF
TGTGCCAGCAGTTTCGGTGGTAGCGGGACCTTGAGCACAGATACGCAGTATTTT
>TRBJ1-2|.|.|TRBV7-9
CASSPGGFYGYTF
TGTGCCAGCAGCCCCGGTGGCTTCTATGGCTACACCTTC
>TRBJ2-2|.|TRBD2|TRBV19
CASRGSPGVAGESGELFF
TGTGCCAGTAGGGGGTCACCCGGAGTAGCGGGAGAGAGCGGGGAGCTGTTTTTT
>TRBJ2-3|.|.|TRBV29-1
CSVEYSGRTDTQYF
TGCAGCGTTGAATATAGTGGCCGCACAGATACGCAGTATTTT
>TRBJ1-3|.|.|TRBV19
CASSRGGFRNTIYF
TGTGCCAGTAGTCGTGGCGGATTCAGAAACACCATATATTTT
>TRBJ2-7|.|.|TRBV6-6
CASTESVGGYEQYF
TGTGCCAGCACTGAGTCGGTGGGAGGCTACGAGCAGTACTTC
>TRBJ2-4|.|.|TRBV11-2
CASSSTTSTGKNIQYF
TGTGCCAGCAGCTCCACAACTAGCACAGGCAAAAACATTCAGTACTTC
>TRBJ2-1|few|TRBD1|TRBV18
CASSPGQGSYNEQFF
TGTGCCAGCTCACCCGGACAGGGTTCTTACAATGAGCAGTTCTTC
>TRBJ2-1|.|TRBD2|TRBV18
CASSPPASGDNEQFF
TGTGCCAGCTCACCACCGGCTAGCGGGGACAATGAGCAGTTCTTC
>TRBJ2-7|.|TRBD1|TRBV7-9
CASSGGGTGAYEQYF
TGTGCCAGCAGCGGAGGGGGGACAGGGGCCTACGAGCAGTACTTC
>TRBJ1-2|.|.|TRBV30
CAWSVASNYGYTF
TGTGCCTGGTCAGTGGCGTCTAACTATGGCTACACCTTC
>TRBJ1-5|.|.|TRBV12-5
CASGLVLNNQPQHF
TGTGCTAGTGGTTTGGTACTGAACAATCAGCCCCAGCATTTT
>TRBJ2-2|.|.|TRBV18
CASSPQGAGELFF
TGTGCCAGCTCACCGCAGGGCGCCGGGGAGCTGTTTTTT
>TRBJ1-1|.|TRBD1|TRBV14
CASSLMTGVNAEAFF
TGTGCCAGCAGCCTCATGACAGGGGTGAACGCTGAAGCTTTCTTT
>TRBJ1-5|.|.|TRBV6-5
CASRAAGNQPQHF
TGTGCCAGCAGGGCCGCGGGGAATCAGCCCCAGCATTTT
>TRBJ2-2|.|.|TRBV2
CASSSQRALNTGELFF
TGTGCCAGCAGTTCCCAACGAGCGCTGAACACCGGGGAGCTGTTTTTT
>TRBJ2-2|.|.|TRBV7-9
CASSSPGLRTGELFF
TGTGCCAGCAGCTCACCGGGACTCAGAACCGGGGAGCTGTTTTTT
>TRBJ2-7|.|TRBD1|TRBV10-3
CAISESGTGRRYF
TGTGCCATCAGTGAGTCCGGGACAGGTCGTCGGTACTTC
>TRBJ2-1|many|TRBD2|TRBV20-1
CSARRENGQFF
TGCAGTGCTAGGCGGGAGAATGGGCAGTTCTTC
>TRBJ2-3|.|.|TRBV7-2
CASSLALSSERTDTQYF
TGTGCCAGCAGCTTAGCCCTTTCTAGCGAACGCACAGATACGCAGTATTTT
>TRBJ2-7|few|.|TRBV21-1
CASSAEGHEQYF
TGTGCCAGCAGCGCCGAGGGCCACGAGCAGTACTTC